This T cell receptor (beta chain) was observed in a study of blood T cell repertoires in COVID-19. Study overall: Whether acute or convalescent, the COVID-19 samples came from the United States, Italy and Spain. PBMCs, B-cell-depleted T cells, or T cells were the source of the cDNA or gDNA that made up the material.

In the case of this clone: At one end, the junction sequence differs from germline, possibly due to a read error.

Per the original data handling: Estimated nucleated cell counts came from reference gene primer amplification. Profiling relied on immunoSEQ multiplex PCR, and the TCRdb table lists in-frame clones only, not all of them. The V and J calls and clone size come from that table; D and trimming were worked out from the DNA. The sample lists fewer than 500,000 clones; roughly 89% were seen once. The sequenced material came from peripheral blood. The source of this sequence is a man aged 18 to 29 with COVID-19, enrolled during active disease.

The CDR3 loop reads CASSNRENYEQYF. CDR3 DNA sequence: TGTGCTAGCAGTAACAGGGAAAACTACGAGCAGTACTTC. The chain recombines TRBV6-5 with TRBJ2-7, with a tentative D call TRBD1 (6 bases). This CDR3 has 13 amino acids. The germline V gene has CDR1 MNHEY and CDR2 SVGAGI.